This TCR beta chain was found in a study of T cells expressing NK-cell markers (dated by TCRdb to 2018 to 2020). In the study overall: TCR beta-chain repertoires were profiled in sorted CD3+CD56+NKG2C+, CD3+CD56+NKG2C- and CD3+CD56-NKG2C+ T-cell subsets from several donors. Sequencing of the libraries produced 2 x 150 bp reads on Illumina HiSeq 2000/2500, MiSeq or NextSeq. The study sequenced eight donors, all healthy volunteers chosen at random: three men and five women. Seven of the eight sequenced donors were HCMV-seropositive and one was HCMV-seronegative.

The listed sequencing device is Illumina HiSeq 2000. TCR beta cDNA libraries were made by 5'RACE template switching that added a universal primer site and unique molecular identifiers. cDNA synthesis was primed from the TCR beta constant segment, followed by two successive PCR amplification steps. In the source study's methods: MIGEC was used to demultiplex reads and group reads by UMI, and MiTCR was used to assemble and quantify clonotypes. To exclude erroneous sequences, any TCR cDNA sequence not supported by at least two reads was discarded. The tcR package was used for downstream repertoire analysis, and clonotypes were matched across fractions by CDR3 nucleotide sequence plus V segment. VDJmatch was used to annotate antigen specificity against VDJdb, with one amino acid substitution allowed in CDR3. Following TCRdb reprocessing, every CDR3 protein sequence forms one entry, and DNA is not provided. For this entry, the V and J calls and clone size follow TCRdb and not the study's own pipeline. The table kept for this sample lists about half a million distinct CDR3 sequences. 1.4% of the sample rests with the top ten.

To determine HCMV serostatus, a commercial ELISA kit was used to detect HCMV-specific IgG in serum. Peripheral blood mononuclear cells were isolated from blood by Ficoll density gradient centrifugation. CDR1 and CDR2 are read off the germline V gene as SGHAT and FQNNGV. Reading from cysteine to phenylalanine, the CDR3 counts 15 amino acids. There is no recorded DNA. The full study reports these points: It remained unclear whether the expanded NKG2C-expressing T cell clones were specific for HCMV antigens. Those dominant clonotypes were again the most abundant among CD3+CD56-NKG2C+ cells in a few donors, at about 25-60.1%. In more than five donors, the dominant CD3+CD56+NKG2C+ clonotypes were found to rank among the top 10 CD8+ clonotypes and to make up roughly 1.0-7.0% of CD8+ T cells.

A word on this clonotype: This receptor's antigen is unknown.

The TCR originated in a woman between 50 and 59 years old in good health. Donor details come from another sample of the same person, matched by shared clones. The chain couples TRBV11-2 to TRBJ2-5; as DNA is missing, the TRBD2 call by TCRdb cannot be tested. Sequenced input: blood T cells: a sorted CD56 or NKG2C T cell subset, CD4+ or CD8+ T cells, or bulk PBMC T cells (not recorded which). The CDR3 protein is CASSLLAGAKETQYF.